This entry features one T cell receptor beta chain sequence. This clonotype was observed many times. What antigen it recognizes has not been identified. Base qualities are missing; no much larger clone stands one base away. These data are taken from a study of T cells in Graves' hyperthyroidism and ophthalmopathy (dated by TCRdb to the late 2010s). The study in broad terms: Peripheral blood samples were taken at the time of initial diagnosis, prior to any treatment. TCR Vbeta CDR3 sequencing of 120 to 150 peripheral blood samples (approximately 44 ophthalmopathy, over 70 hyperthyroidism and some 17 progressor patients) is reported in the paper. Prospective prediction of ophthalmopathy was tested in an independent validation cohort of 18 to 20 hyperthyroidism patients and 15 to 17 patients who later progressed to ophthalmopathy. The study also compared thyroid tissue and blood T-cell repertoires from several Graves' hyperthyroidism patients. The 95 to 100 discovery patients were randomly split 7:3 into training and test sets. To identify TCR V-J signatures that set the groups apart, the researchers used a discovery cohort of about a hundred patients, made up of around 40 with Graves' ophthalmopathy and 57 with stable Graves' hyperthyroidism. After blood sampling, hyperthyroidism patients were treated with methimazole at a starting dose of 30 mg daily, and ophthalmopathy patients were treated with high-dose intravenous methylprednisolone. On the study overall, not on this receptor specifically: Sample size was not statistically predetermined, and blinding of investigators to group allocation was not performed. In validation, the model predicted progression to ophthalmopathy with over 65% sensitivity and around 72% specificity, a median of approximately 6.5 months before onset. Blood samples also contained most of the expanded thyroid clonotypes (frequency above 0.001), which suggests that blood repertoires may reflect thyroid immune responses. A 13 V-J signature model separated ophthalmopathy from stable hyperthyroidism, with approximately 87% sensitivity and 81.08% specificity in cross-validation and 80%/75% in testing.

Sequences SGHAT (CDR1) and FQNNGV (CDR2) are obtained from the germline V gene. From V the trimming removes 2 bases and from J it removes 3 bases, while the gene matches leave 3 bases of the junction unaccounted for. From its cysteine to its phenylalanine, the CDR3 spans 16 amino acids. CDR3 DNA is the only sequence kept; it has 48 bases, read in frame from the first base. The TCR beta CDR3 regions were amplified from the RNA transcripts. A first-round RT-PCR of the TCR CDR3 used the HTBI primer set with the Qiagen OneStep RT-PCR kit. Libraries were constructed in a second round of multiplex PCR, after which size selection and purification were carried out. Libraries were sequenced paired-end with 100 bp reads on an Illumina HiSeq2000. As for the authors' bioinformatics: SOAPnuke was used to process the raw data, with reads discarded if the reads contained adapters or uncalled bases, had a mean Phred below 15, or lacked an exact constant-primer or identifier match. High-quality paired reads were merged with COPE v1.2.5, and unique nucleotide sequences were defined as clonotypes. MiTCR v1.1 was used to align the clonotypes against IMGT TRBV, TRBD and TRBJ reference segments. The analysis included only V-J combinations with a frequency above 0.0001, which together covered around 99% of the repertoires. A TCS score was defined as the ratio between F50 (clonal expansion) and ExV (chaos), using BLOSUM62-based TCRdist between CDR3 peptides within each V-J. Welch's t-statistics and random forest reduced roughly 530 V-J features to 13, which were used in a naive Bayes classifier (R e1071). In TCRdb, the public reads were trimmed at Q25 with fastp and aligned with MiXCR, with productive beta chains retained. Every entry covers one CDR3 protein and lists the most common genes and DNA from its rows. The V and J calls follow TCRdb's processing rather than the paper's. The table for this sample lists around 690,000 distinct CDR3 sequences; 17% of them were counted only once. The ten largest clones take up around 16% of the sample.

Graves' hyperthyroidism was defined as stable when no progression to ophthalmopathy occurred over 18 months of follow-up. Hyperthyroidism patients were aged 18 to 65 years and newly diagnosed, with disease duration of less than 2 months. The study excluded patients with uncontrolled infections, other autoimmune diseases, pregnancy or lactation. Diagnoses relied on clinical symptoms, serum thyroxine and TRAb, thyroid ultrasound and orbital computed tomography. Ficoll-Paque density gradient centrifugation was used to isolate PBMCs from about 9.4 ml of fresh peripheral blood. Total RNA was extracted using Trizol reagent, and RNA quality was assessed on an Agilent 2100 Bioanalyzer.

The chain is made from TRBV11-2 and TRBJ2-1, with 11 junctional bases fitting TRBD2. This TCR came from a man aged 50 to 59 with Graves' hyperthyroidism. The sequencing sample was made of blood. This receptor has the CDR3 CASSLPSGRHYNEQFF. The sequenced DNA: TGTGCCAGCAGCTTACCTAGCGGGAGGCACTACAATGAGCAGTTCTTC.